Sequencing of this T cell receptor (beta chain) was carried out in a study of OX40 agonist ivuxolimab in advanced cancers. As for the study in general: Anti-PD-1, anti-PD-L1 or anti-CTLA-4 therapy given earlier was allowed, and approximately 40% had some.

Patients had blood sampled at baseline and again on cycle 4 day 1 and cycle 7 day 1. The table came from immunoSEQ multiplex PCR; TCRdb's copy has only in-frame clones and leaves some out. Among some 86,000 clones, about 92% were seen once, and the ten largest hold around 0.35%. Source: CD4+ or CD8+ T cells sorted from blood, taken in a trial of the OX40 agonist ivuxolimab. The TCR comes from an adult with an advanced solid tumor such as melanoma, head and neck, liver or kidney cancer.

The CDR3 sequence: CASSRDSLYNQPQHF. In DNA, the CDR3 is TGTGCCAGCAGTCGGGACTCCCTCTACAATCAGCCCCAGCATTTT. The chain has TRBV2 and TRBJ1-5; the D gene is possibly TRBD1 (5 bases). Trimming stripped 5 bases from V and 3 bases from J, with 14 bases between. The CDR3 covers 15 residues. CDR1 and CDR2 (germline): SNHLY, FYNNEI.